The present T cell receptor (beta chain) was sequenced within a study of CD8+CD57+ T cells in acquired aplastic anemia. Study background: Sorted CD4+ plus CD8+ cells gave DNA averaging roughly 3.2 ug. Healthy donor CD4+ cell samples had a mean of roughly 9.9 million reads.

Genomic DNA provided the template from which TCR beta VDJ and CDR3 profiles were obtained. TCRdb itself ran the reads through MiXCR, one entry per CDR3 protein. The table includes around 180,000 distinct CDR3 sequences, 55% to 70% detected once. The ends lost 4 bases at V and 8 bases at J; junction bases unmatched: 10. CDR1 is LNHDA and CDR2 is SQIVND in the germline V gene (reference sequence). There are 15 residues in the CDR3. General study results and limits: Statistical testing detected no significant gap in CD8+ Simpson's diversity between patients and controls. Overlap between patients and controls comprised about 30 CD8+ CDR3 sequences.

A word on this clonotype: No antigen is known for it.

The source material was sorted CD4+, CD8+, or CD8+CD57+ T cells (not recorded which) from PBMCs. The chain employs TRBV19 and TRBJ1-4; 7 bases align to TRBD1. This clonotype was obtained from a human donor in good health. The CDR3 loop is CASSTPTGLGEKLFF. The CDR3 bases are TGTGCCAGTAGTACCCCGACAGGGTTAGGAGAAAAACTGTTTTTT.